Following are 7 T cell receptor beta chains from one sample sequenced in a study of blood T cell repertoires in COVID-19. Produced via immunoSEQ multiplex PCR; TCRdb's table is partial and in-frame only. The repertoire holds approximately 93,000 clones, approximately 88% seen once, with under 0.6% in the top ten. The sequenced sample was peripheral blood. The receptors stem from a man aged 55 to 70 with acute or convalescent COVID-19.

The DNA of the CDR3 is TGTGCCACCGTTCCTGGACAGGGAAGCTACACCTTC. It translates to CATVPGQGSYTF. J is TRBJ1-2 and V is TRBV28; 8 positions match TRBD1. V lost 10 bases to trimming and J lost 9 bases; unmatched junction nucleotides: 10. Per the germline V gene, CDR1 is MDHEN and CDR2 is SYDVKM. The CDR3 totals 12 residues.

This clone came up once. The chain employs TRBV5-6 and TRBJ2-5; 12 bases line up with TRBD2. With V trimmed by 1 base and J by 5 bases, 3 bases remained unmatched. From germline, CDR1 is SGHDT and CDR2 YYEEEE. There are 15 residues in the CDR3. The CDR3 DNA sequence: TGTGCCAGCAGCTTGCTAGCGGGAGGGGGGGAGACCCAGTACTTC. It codes for CASSLLAGGGETQYF.

This chain joins TRBV9 and TRBJ2-2, with TRBD1 as a possible D gene (6 bases). The CDR3 sequence is 13 residues long. Germline-derived CDR1 and CDR2 are SGDLS and YYNGEE. Trimming stripped 5 bases from V and 5 bases from J, with 10 bases between. CDR3 residues: CASRATGTGELFF. The CDR3 DNA is TGTGCCAGCAGGGCTACAGGGACCGGGGAGCTGTTTTTT.

The V call is TRBV10-3, the J call TRBJ2-1, with D possibly TRBD2 on 5 matching bases. V lost 0 bases and J lost 0, with 9 bases in between. Per the germline V gene, CDR1 is ENHRY and CDR2 is SYGVKD. The length of the CDR3 is 16 residues. In DNA, the CDR3 is TGTGCCATCAGTGAGTCGGGAGCGAGCTCCTACAATGAGCAGTTCTTC. Protein sequence: CAISESGASSYNEQFF.

This clone has only one observation. V gene TRBV4-1 combines with J gene TRBJ2-3; 7 positions agree with TRBD1. This CDR3 has 15 residues. V lost 0 bases and J lost 4; bases outside the gene matches: 4. Per the germline V gene, CDR1 is MGHRA and CDR2 is YSYEKL. In DNA form, the CDR3 reads TGCGCCAGCAGCCAAGATAACAGGGGATCAGATACGCAGTATTTT. Its protein is CASSQDNRGSDTQYF.

The V and J genes are TRBV10-3 and TRBJ2-3, with a weak D call TRBD2 (6 bases). The germline CDR1 and CDR2 sequences are ENHRY and SYGVKD. The V end lost 2 bases, the J end lost 0 bases, and 12 bases lay between the germline ends. The CDR3 consists of 16 residues. The CDR3 bases are TGTGCCATCAGTGAGGTACGGGGGATTAGCACAGATACGCAGTATTTT. It encodes CAISEVRGISTDTQYF.

This chain joins TRBV7-2 and TRBJ2-2; D might be TRBD2 (5 bases). Trimming removed 6 bases at V and 4 bases at J, with 18 bases between. The CDR3 is 16 residues long. Germline CDR1 SGHTA, CDR2 FQGNSA. CDR3 residues: CASSSKRTRGTGELFF. In DNA, the CDR3 is TGTGCCAGCAGTAGTAAGCGGACCCGGGGCACCGGGGAGCTGTTTTTT.